What follows describes a single T cell receptor beta chain. The sample originates from a study of blood T cell repertoires in COVID-19. Background on the study: Italy, Spain and the United States were the sources of the convalescent and acute COVID-19 samples.

Sequenced by immunoSEQ multiplex PCR; TCRdb stores in-frame clones only, minus some. The sample holds almost 85,000 clones, around four fifths seen once. With 3 bases removed from V and 7 bases from J, the gap between germline ends came to 12 bases. Germline V gives CDR1 LNHDA, CDR2 SQIVND (reference sequence). The length of the CDR3 is 13 residues. The sequenced sample consisted of peripheral blood. The source is a man aged 80 or over with active or convalescent COVID-19. This sequence joins TRBV19 and TRBJ1-2, with D tentatively TRBD1 (6 bases). CDR3 nucleotide sequence: TGTGCCAGTAGTATTTCTAGACAGGCTGGCTACACCTTC. This codes for CASSISRQAGYTF.